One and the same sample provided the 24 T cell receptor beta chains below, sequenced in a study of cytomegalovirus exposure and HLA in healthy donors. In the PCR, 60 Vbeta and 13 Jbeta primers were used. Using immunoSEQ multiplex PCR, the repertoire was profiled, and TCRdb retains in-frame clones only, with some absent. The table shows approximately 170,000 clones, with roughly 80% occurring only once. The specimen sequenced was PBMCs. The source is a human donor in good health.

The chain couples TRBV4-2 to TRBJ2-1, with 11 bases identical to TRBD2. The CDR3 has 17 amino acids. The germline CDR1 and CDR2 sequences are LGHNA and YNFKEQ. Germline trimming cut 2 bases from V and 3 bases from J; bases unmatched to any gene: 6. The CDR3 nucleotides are TGTGCCAGCAGCCAACGTCGACTAGCGGGGCTCTACAATGAGCAGTTCTTC. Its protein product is CASSQRRLAGLYNEQFF.

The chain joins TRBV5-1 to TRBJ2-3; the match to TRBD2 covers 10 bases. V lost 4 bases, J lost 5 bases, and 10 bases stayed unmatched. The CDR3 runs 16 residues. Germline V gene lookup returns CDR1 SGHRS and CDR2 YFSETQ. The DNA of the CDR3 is TGCGCCAGCAGCCGAAACGGACTAGCGGAGGGAGATACGCAGTATTTT. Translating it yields CASSRNGLAEGDTQYF.

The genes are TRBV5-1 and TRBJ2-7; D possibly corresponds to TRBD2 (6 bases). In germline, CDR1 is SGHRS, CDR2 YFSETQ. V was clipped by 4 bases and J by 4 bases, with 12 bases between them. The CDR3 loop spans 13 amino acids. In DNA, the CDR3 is TGCGCCAGCAGCCCTCGGGAGAGATACGAGCAGTACTTC. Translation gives CASSPRERYEQYF.

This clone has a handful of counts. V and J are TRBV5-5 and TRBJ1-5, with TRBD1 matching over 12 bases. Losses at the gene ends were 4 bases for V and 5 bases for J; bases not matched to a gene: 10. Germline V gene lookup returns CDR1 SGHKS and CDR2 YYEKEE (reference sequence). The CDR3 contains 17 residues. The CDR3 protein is CASSPGTGGVWDQPQHF. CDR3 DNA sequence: TGTGCCAGCAGCCCTGGGACAGGGGGCGTTTGGGATCAGCCCCAGCATTTT. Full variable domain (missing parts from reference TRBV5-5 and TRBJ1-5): DAGVTQSPTHLIKTRGQQVTLRCSPISGHKSVSWYQQVLGQGPQFIFQYYEKEERGRGNFPDRFSARQFPNYSSELNVNALLLGDSALYLCASSPGTGGVWDQPQHFGDGTRLSIL.

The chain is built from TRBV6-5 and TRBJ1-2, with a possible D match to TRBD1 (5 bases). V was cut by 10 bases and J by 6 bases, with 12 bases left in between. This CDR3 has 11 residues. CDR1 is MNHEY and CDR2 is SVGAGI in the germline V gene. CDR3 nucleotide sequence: TGTGCCACTGAGGACACCCATGGCTACACCTTC. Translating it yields CATEDTHGYTF.

CDR3 protein: CASSSGLAGGLSYNEQFF. The CDR3 nucleotides read TGTGCCAGCAGTTCGGGACTAGCGGGGGGGCTCTCCTACAATGAGCAGTTCTTC. This sequence joins TRBV27 and TRBJ2-1; 16 nucleotides agree with TRBD2. CDR3 size: 18 residues. Trimming removed 4 bases from V and 0 bases from J; junction bases left unmatched: 3. Per germline, CDR1 MNHEY and CDR2 SMNVEV (reference sequence).

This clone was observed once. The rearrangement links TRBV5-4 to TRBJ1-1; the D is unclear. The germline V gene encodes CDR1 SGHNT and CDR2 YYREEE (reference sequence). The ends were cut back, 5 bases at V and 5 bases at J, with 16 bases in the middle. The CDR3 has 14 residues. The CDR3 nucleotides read TGTGCCAGCAGAGGAGGCGGAGCTGGTACTGAAGCTTTCTTT. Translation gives CASRGGGAGTEAFF.

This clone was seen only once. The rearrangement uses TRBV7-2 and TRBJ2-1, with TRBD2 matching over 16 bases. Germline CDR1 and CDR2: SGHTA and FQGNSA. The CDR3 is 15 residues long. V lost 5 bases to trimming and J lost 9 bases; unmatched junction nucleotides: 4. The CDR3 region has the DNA TGTGCCAGCAGCAGGGGACTAGCGGGGGGGCCTGAGCAGTTCTTC. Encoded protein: CASSRGLAGGPEQFF.

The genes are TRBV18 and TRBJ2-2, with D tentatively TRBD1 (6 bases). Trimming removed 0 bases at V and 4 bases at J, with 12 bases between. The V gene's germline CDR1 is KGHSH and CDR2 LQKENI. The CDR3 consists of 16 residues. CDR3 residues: CASSPPSAGATGELFF. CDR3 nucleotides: TGTGCCAGCTCACCACCGAGTGCAGGGGCCACCGGGGAGCTGTTTTTT. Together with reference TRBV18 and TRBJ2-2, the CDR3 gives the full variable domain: NAGVMQNPRHLVRRRGQEARLRCSPMKGHSHVYWYRQLPEEGLKFMVYLQKENIIDESGMPKERFSAEFPKEGPSILRIQQVVRGDSAAYFCASSPPSAGATGELFFGEGSRLTVL.

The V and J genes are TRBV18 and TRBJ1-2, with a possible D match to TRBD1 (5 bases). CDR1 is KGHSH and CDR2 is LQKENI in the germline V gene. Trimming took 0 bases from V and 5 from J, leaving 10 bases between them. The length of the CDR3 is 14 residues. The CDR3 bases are TGTGCCAGCTCACCACCCAGGGATAGGTATGGCTACACCTTC. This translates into CASSPPRDRYGYTF.

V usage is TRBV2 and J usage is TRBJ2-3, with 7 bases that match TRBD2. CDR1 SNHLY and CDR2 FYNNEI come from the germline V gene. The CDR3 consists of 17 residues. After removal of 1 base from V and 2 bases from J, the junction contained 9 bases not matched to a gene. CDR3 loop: CASSEGRLAIDTDTQYF. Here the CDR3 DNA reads TGTGCCAGCAGTGAAGGCCGACTAGCCATTGACACAGATACGCAGTATTTT.

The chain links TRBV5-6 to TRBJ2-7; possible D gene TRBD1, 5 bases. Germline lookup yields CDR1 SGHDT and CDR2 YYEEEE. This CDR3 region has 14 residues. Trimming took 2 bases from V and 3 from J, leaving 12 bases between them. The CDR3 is CASSFGTGNYEQYF. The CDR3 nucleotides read TGTGCCAGCAGCTTCGGTACAGGAAACTACGAGCAGTACTTC.

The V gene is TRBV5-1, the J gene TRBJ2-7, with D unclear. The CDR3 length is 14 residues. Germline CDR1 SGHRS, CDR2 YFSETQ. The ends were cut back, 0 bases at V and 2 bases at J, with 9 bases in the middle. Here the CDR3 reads CASSLGQAPYEQYF. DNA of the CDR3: TGCGCCAGCAGCTTGGGGCAGGCTCCCTACGAGCAGTACTTC. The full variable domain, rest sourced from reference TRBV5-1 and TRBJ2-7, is KAGVTQTPRYLIKTRGQQVTLSCSPISGHRSVSWYQQTPGQGLQFLFEYFSETQRNKGNFPGRFSGRQFSNSRSEMNVSTLELGDSALYLCASSLGQAPYEQYFGPGTRLTVT.

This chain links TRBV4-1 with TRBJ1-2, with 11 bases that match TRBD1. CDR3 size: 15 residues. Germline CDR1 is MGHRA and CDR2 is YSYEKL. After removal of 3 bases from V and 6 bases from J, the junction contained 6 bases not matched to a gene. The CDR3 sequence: CASSHLGQGANGYTF. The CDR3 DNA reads TGCGCCAGCAGCCACCTCGGACAGGGGGCGAATGGCTACACCTTC.

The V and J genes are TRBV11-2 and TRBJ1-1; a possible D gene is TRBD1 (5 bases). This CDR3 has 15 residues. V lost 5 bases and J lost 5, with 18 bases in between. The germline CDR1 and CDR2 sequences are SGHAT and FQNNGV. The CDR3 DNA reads TGTGCCAGCAGCCCCTCATTTTTGGGGGGGACTGAAGCTTTCTTT. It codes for CASSPSFLGGTEAFF.

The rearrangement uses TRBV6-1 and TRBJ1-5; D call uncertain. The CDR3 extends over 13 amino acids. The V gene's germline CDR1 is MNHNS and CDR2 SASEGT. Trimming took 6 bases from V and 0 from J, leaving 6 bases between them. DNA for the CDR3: TGTGCCAGCAGGGAGTATAGCAATCAGCCCCAGCATTTT. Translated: CASREYSNQPQHF.

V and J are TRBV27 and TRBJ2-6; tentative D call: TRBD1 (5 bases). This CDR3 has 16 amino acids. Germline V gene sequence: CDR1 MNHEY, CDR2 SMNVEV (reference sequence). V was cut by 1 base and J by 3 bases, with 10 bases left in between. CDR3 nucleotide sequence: TGTGCCAGCAGTTTATATTCAGGGCTTGGGGCCAACGTCCTGACTTTC. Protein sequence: CASSLYSGLGANVLTF. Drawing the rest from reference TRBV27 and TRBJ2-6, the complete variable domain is EAQVTQNPRYLITVTGKKLTVTCSQNMNHEYMSWYRQDPGLGLRQIYYSMNVEVTDKGDVPEGYKVSRKEKRNFPLILESPSPNQTSLYFCASSLYSGLGANVLTFGAGSRLTVL.

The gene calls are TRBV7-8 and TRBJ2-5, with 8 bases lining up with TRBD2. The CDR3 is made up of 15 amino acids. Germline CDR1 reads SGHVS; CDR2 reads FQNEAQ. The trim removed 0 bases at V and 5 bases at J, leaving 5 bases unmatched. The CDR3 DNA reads TGTGCCAGCAGCTTAGCGGGGACTAGGGACGAGACCCAGTACTTC. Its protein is CASSLAGTRDETQYF.

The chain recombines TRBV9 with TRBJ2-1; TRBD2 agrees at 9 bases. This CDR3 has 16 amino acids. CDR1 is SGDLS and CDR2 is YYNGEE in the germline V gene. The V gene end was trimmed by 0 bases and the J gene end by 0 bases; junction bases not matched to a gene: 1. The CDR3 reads CASSVGLADSYNEQFF. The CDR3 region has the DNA TGTGCCAGCAGCGTAGGACTAGCGGACTCCTACAATGAGCAGTTCTTC.

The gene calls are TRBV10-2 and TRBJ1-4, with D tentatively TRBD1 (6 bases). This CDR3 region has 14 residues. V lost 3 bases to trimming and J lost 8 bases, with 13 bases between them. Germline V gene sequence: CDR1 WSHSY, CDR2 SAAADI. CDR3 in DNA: TGCGCCAGCAGTGATACAGGGAGAACGGAAAAACTGTTTTTT. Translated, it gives CASSDTGRTEKLFF.

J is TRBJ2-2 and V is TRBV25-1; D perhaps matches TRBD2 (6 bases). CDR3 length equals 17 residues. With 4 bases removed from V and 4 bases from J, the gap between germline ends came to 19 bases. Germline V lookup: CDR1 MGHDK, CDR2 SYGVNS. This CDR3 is CASSATGGARVTGELFF. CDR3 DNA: TGTGCCAGCAGTGCAACCGGAGGGGCTAGGGTCACCGGGGAGCTGTTTTTT.

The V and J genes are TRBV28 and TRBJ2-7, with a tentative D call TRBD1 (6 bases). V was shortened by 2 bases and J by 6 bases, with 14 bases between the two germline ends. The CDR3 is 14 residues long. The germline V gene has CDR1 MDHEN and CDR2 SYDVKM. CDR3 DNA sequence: TGTGCCAGCAGTTTACGGCAGGGGCGCAGCGAGCAGTACTTC. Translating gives CASSLRQGRSEQYF.

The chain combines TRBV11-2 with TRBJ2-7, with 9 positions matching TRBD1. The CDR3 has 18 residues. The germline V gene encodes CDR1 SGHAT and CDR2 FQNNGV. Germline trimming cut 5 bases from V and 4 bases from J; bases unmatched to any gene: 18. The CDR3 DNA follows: TGTGCCAGCAGCACCACAACGAGCGGGACAGGGCGCCATTACGAGCAGTACTTC. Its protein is CASSTTTSGTGRHYEQYF.

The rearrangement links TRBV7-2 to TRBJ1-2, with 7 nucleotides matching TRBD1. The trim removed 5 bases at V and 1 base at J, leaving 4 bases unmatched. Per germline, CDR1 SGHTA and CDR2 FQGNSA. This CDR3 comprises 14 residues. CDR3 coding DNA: TGTGCCAGCAGCCGGGACAGAGATAACTATGGCTACACCTTC. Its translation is CASSRDRDNYGYTF.